The 14 T cell receptor beta chains below were found in one sample sequenced in a study of cytomegalovirus exposure and HLA in healthy donors. PCR amplification relied on 60 Vbeta primers (plus 13 Jbeta primers). Profiling relied on immunoSEQ multiplex PCR, and the TCRdb table lists in-frame clones only, not all of them. Altogether approximately 100,000 clones are present, 60% to 80% being singletons, with the ten largest covering 5.8%. The sample comprised PBMCs. The source is a man aged 55-75 years in good health and CMV-seropositive.

The genes are TRBV11-2 and TRBJ1-1, with TRBD1 identical over 8 bases. V lost 4 bases and J lost 0; bases outside the gene matches: 1. CDR3 size: 14 residues. CDR1 is SGHAT, CDR2 FQNNGV, per germline. Here the CDR3 reads CASSWDRMNTEAFF. The CDR3 bases are TGTGCCAGCAGCTGGGACAGGATGAACACTGAAGCTTTCTTT. Full variable domain (rest looked up from reference TRBV11-2 and TRBJ1-1): EAGVAQSPRYKIIEKRQSVAFWCNPISGHATLYWYQQILGQGPKLLIQFQNNGVVDDSQLPKDRFSAERLKGVDSTLKIQPAKLEDSAVYLCASSWDRMNTEAFFGQGTRLTVV.

The rearrangement joins TRBV5-6 to TRBJ1-1; D gene unclear. The germline V gene has CDR1 SGHDT and CDR2 YYEEEE. Deletions cut 4 bases from V and 5 bases from J, with 12 bases between. The CDR3 extends over 13 amino acids. In DNA form, the CDR3 reads TGTGCCAGCAGCCTGTCGAGGGTTACTGAAGCTTTCTTT. Its protein product is CASSLSRVTEAFF.

V is TRBV5-1 and J is TRBJ2-1, with 9 positions matching TRBD1. CDR3 size: 15 residues. The V and J ends lost 6 bases and 9 bases, in that order; junction bases with no gene match: 13. Germline V lookup: CDR1 SGHRS, CDR2 YFSETQ. The CDR3 here is CASNPGDRVQGEQFF. The CDR3, as DNA: TGCGCCAGCAACCCGGGGGACAGGGTCCAGGGTGAGCAGTTCTTC.

In this sample, this clone turned up once. V usage is TRBV5-5 and J usage is TRBJ2-3; D possibly corresponds to TRBD2 (6 bases). V dropped 4 bases and J dropped 3 bases, with 12 bases sitting between them. From germline, CDR1 is SGHKS and CDR2 YYEKEE (reference sequence). The CDR3 sequence is 14 residues long. CDR3 nucleotides: TGTGCCAGCAGCGCGGGACTGATTACAGATACGCAGTATTTT. Its protein product is CASSAGLITDTQYF.

The count of this clone is one. The rearrangement joins TRBV21-1 to TRBJ2-3; the tabulated D call, TRBD2, remains unverified against the DNA. TRBV21-1 is a known pseudogene. CDR3 size: 16 residues. CDR3 nucleotides: TGTGCCAGCAGCCCGAGTGCGGGTACCCCCACAGATACGCAGTATTTT. It translates to CASSPSAGTPTDTQYF.

The J gene is TRBJ1-2, the V gene TRBV11-2; TRBD1 matches 8 bases. Germline assignment: CDR1 SGHAT and CDR2 FQNNGV. CDR3 length: 15 residues. The V gene end was trimmed by 4 bases and the J gene end by 2 bases; junction bases not matched to a gene: 6. CDR3 in DNA: TGTGCCAGCAGCTCGCTCCGGGACAGGAACTATGGCTACACCTTC. This codes for CASSSLRDRNYGYTF.

This clone was recorded a few times. V is TRBV19 and J is TRBJ2-5, with 8 nucleotides matching TRBD1. This CDR3 has 14 amino acids. J lost 2 bases, V lost 4 bases, and 3 bases had no gene match. CDR1 LNHDA and CDR2 SQIVND come from the germline V gene (reference sequence). In DNA form, the CDR3 reads TGTGCCAGTAGTAAGACAGGGGCACAAGAGACCCAGTACTTC. It yields the protein CASSKTGAQETQYF.

The genes are TRBV6-1 and TRBJ2-5; possible D gene TRBD1, 6 bases. CDR1 MNHNS and CDR2 SASEGT come from the germline V gene. V was cut by 6 bases and J by 2 bases, with 16 bases left in between. The CDR3 is made up of 15 amino acids. The CDR3 DNA reads TGTGCCAGCAGGAGCCCCCCTAGGGGGCAAGAGACCCAGTACTTC. It is translated as CASRSPPRGQETQYF.

This clone was observed a single time. The chain's CDR3 is CASSLEQYNSPLHF. The CDR3 coding sequence is TGTGCCAGCAGCTTAGAACAATATAATTCACCCCTCCACTTT. The chain uses TRBV7-9 and TRBJ1-6; D not resolved. CDR1 and CDR2 from the germline V gene are SEHNR and FQNEAQ (reference sequence). The V gene lost 1 base and the J gene lost 4 bases, with 5 bases spanning the gap. The CDR3 loop spans 14 amino acids.

The chain couples TRBV4-1 to TRBJ2-7; 14 bases agree with TRBD2. The CDR3 length is 16 residues. J was trimmed by 7 bases and V by 4 bases; bases with no gene match: 9. Germline-derived CDR1 and CDR2 are MGHRA and YSYEKL. The CDR3 loop reads CASSLLTSGGAREQYF. CDR3 in DNA: TGCGCCAGCAGCCTCCTGACTAGCGGGGGGGCAAGGGAGCAGTACTTC.

The V and J genes are TRBV11-2 and TRBJ2-5, with a weak D call TRBD2 (7 bases). The germline CDR1 and CDR2 sequences are SGHAT and FQNNGV. The CDR3 spans 15 residues. Deletions cut 5 bases from V and 5 bases from J, with 18 bases between. The CDR3: CASSRPGGRRETQYF. Written as DNA, the CDR3 is TGTGCCAGCAGCCGGCCCGGGGGGCGAAGGGAGACCCAGTACTTC.

This chain connects TRBV14 to TRBJ2-3, with TRBD2 as a possible D gene (5 bases). Trimming cost V 4 bases and J 0 bases, with 14 bases left between them. Germline lookup yields CDR1 SGHDN and CDR2 FVKESK. This CDR3 spans 16 amino acids. CDR3 sequence reads: CASSRRTGGSTDTQYF. In DNA, the CDR3 is TGTGCCAGCAGCCGCAGGACGGGCGGGAGCACAGATACGCAGTATTTT.

This chain uses TRBV7-2 with TRBJ2-4; TRBD2 aligns across 12 bases. CDR1 and CDR2 from the germline V gene are SGHTA and FQGNSA. J was trimmed by 9 bases and V by 4 bases; bases with no gene match: 4. CDR3 size: 14 residues. The chain's CDR3 is CASSSTSGGGIQYF. The CDR3 DNA reads TGTGCCAGCAGCTCGACTAGCGGGGGAGGCATTCAGTACTTC.

V usage is TRBV5-5 and J usage is TRBJ1-2; 7 nucleotides align to TRBD1. J was trimmed by 2 bases and V by 4 bases; bases with no gene match: 2. The CDR3 contains 13 residues. Germline CDR1 SGHKS, CDR2 YYEKEE (reference sequence). In DNA, the CDR3 is TGTGCCAGCAGCCAGACAGGGAACTATGGCTACACCTTC. Its protein is CASSQTGNYGYTF. The variable domain in full, with the rest retrieved from reference TRBV5-5 and TRBJ1-2, is DAGVTQSPTHLIKTRGQQVTLRCSPISGHKSVSWYQQVLGQGPQFIFQYYEKEERGRGNFPDRFSARQFPNYSSELNVNALLLGDSALYLCASSQTGNYGYTFGSGTRLTVV.